What follows are 25 T cell receptor beta chains derived from one specimen sequenced in a study of cytomegalovirus exposure and HLA in healthy donors. PCR employed 60 Vbeta and 13 Jbeta primers. Only in-frame clones appear in the TCRdb table, and some are missing; sequencing was by immunoSEQ multiplex PCR. The repertoire consists of 100,000 to 150,000 clones, with 81% occurring once and the leading ten covering around 4%. Sequenced material: PBMCs. The origin of the receptors is a man in his late teens or twenties in good health and CMV-seropositive.

The chain employs TRBV5-6 and TRBJ2-1; TRBD2 agrees at 13 bases. CDR3 length equals 17 residues. CDR1 and CDR2 from the germline V gene are SGHDT and YYEEEE. V gave up 3 bases and J gave up 4 bases; unmatched junction bases: 7. This CDR3 reads CASSSRLAGGPYNEQFF. The CDR3 DNA reads TGTGCCAGCAGCTCCCGACTAGCGGGGGGTCCATACAATGAGCAGTTCTTC.

The chain uses TRBV5-6 and TRBJ1-1; perhaps TRBD1 as D (6 bases). Germline loops: CDR1 SGHDT, CDR2 YYEEEE. The CDR3 spans 12 residues. V shed 6 bases and J shed 11 bases, with 17 bases lying between them. Here the CDR3 reads CASTLQGYQAFF. The CDR3 DNA reads TGTGCCAGCACCCTTCAGGGGTATCAGGCTTTCTTT.

The J gene is TRBJ2-2, the V gene TRBV4-1, with D uncertain. The CDR3 spans 12 residues. Germline-derived CDR1 and CDR2 are MGHRA and YSYEKL. V gave up 3 bases and J gave up 7 bases, with 6 bases separating them. The CDR3, as DNA: TGCGCCAGCAGCCACCCCTTCGGGGAGCTGTTTTTT. Its protein product is CASSHPFGELFF.

As DNA, the CDR3 is TGCAGTGCTAGGATCAGCGGCGAGCAGTACTTC. This sequence encodes CSARISGEQYF. V gene TRBV20-1 combines with J gene TRBJ2-7; D is perhaps TRBD2 (5 bases). Per germline, CDR1 DFQATT and CDR2 SNEGSKA (reference sequence). Trimming removed 3 bases from V and 6 bases from J, with 9 bases in between. The CDR3 consists of 11 residues.

This clone occurred a few times. The V gene is TRBV18, the J gene TRBJ2-7, with 7 bases identical to TRBD1. Germline-derived CDR1 and CDR2 are KGHSH and LQKENI. The CDR3 has 16 amino acids. The junction had 9 bases not matched to a gene; V was cut back by 2 bases and J by 2 bases. CDR3 DNA sequence: TGTGCCAGCTCACCAACTGACAGGGTGATGGCCTACGAGCAGTACTTC. It is translated as CASSPTDRVMAYEQYF. The variable domain in full, with the rest retrieved from reference TRBV18 and TRBJ2-7, is NAGVMQNPRHLVRRRGQEARLRCSPMKGHSHVYWYRQLPEEGLKFMVYLQKENIIDESGMPKERFSAEFPKEGPSILRIQQVVRGDSAAYFCASSPTDRVMAYEQYFGPGTRLTVT.

V gene TRBV29-1 combines with J gene TRBJ2-1; 9 positions agree with TRBD1. CDR3 length: 16 residues. With V trimmed by 0 bases and J by 7 bases, 10 bases remained unmatched. Germline CDR1 reads SQVTM; CDR2 reads ANQGSEA. The CDR3 spells CSVEEAGTGIKNEQFF. The CDR3 coding sequence is TGCAGCGTTGAAGAAGCCGGGACAGGGATAAAGAATGAGCAGTTCTTC.

The rearrangement links TRBV7-9 to TRBJ2-5; a possible D gene is TRBD2 (5 bases). Germline CDR1 and CDR2: SEHNR and FQNEAQ (reference sequence). V was clipped by 1 base and J by 2 bases, with 17 bases between them. This CDR3 has 17 residues. The CDR3 nucleotides are TGTGCCAGCAGCTTAGGAACGGGGAATCGTGCACAAGAGACCCAGTACTTC. It specifies CASSLGTGNRAQETQYF.

This CDR3 reads CASRNRDRAVYNYGYTF. The CDR3 DNA reads as TGTGCCAGTAGAAACCGGGACAGGGCCGTTTATAACTATGGCTACACCTTC. The J gene is TRBJ1-2, the V gene TRBV19, with TRBD1 matching over 9 bases. The CDR3 loop spans 17 amino acids. CDR1 and CDR2 from the germline V gene are LNHDA and SQIVND (reference sequence). The V segment lost 6 bases and the J segment 1 base; nucleotides outside the gene matches: 12.

The rearrangement uses TRBV30 and TRBJ1-2; D remains unclear. CDR1 and CDR2 from the germline V gene are GTSNPN and SVGIG (reference sequence). This CDR3 region has 12 residues. Trimming removed 2 bases at V and 4 bases at J, with 8 bases between. The CDR3 here is CAWSPSLYGYTF. CDR3 bases: TGTGCCTGGAGTCCCTCTCTCTATGGCTACACCTTC.

The CDR3 reads CASSPGQGAFGYTF. CDR3 coding DNA: TGTGCCAGCAGTCCGGGACAGGGGGCTTTTGGCTACACCTTC. The rearrangement links TRBV6-1 to TRBJ1-2; 12 bases are a match to TRBD1. J gave up 7 bases and V 5 bases, and 5 bases lay outside the gene matches. The CDR3 covers 14 residues. Germline CDR1 and CDR2: MNHNS and SASEGT.

The chain is built from TRBV4-2 and TRBJ2-7; TRBD2 matches 7 bases. In germline, CDR1 is LGHNA, CDR2 YNFKEQ. Trimming cost V 5 bases and J 7 bases; bases outside gene matches: 11. The CDR3 totals 14 residues. CDR3 nucleotides: TGTGCCAGCAGCTTCAAGCGGGGTGGAGGGGAGCAGTACTTC. Its protein is CASSFKRGGGEQYF.

The V and J genes are TRBV15 and TRBJ2-1; TRBD2 aligns across 10 bases. The junction had 20 bases not matched to a gene; V was cut back by 2 bases and J by 10 bases. The germline CDR1 and CDR2 sequences are LNHNV and YYDKDF (reference sequence). This CDR3 has 19 residues. CDR3 protein: CATSRLCCRVSGRAEEQFF. In DNA, the CDR3 is TGTGCCACCAGCAGATTATGTTGTCGTGTCAGCGGGAGGGCCGAGGAGCAGTTCTTC.

The CDR3, as DNA: TGTGCCAGCAGCCCATCAGGCCCAAACACAGATACGCAGTATTTT. Protein: CASSPSGPNTDTQYF. The rearrangement links TRBV6-5 to TRBJ2-3; D is uncertain. Trimming cost V 6 bases and J 2 bases, with 15 bases left between them. The CDR3 sequence is 15 residues long. Germline V gene data show CDR1 as MNHEY and CDR2 as SVGAGI.

This clone was observed a single time. The V call is TRBV5-6, the J call TRBJ2-1, with 8 bases aligning to TRBD1. Trimming cost V 4 bases and J 12 bases; bases outside gene matches: 9. Germline lookup yields CDR1 SGHDT and CDR2 YYEEEE. CDR3 length: 13 residues. The CDR3 nucleotides are TGTGCCAGCAGCAAGACAGGGGCCAAAGGGCAGTTCTTC. Protein: CASSKTGAKGQFF.

The gene calls are TRBV10-2 and TRBJ1-3, with D possibly matching TRBD1 (5 bases). Trimming left V 4 bases short and J 4 bases short, with 17 bases between. Germline lookup yields CDR1 WSHSY and CDR2 SAAADI. The CDR3 runs 16 residues. The CDR3 DNA reads TGCGCCAGCAGTGGGACGGATGCAGGGCTCGGAAACACCATATATTTT. Protein sequence: CASSGTDAGLGNTIYF.

In this sample, this clone turned up once. The chain links TRBV11-2 to TRBJ1-2, with D hard to call. V was pared by 2 bases and J by 7 bases, with 23 bases between. The CDR3 has 17 amino acids. Germline V lookup: CDR1 SGHAT, CDR2 FQNNGV. CDR3 residues: CASSLNFGEQYSIGYTF. CDR3 coding DNA: TGTGCCAGCAGCTTAAACTTCGGTGAACAGTACTCCATTGGCTACACCTTC. Full variable domain (outside the CDR3, taken from reference TRBV11-2 and TRBJ1-2): EAGVAQSPRYKIIEKRQSVAFWCNPISGHATLYWYQQILGQGPKLLIQFQNNGVVDDSQLPKDRFSAERLKGVDSTLKIQPAKLEDSAVYLCASSLNFGEQYSIGYTFGSGTRLTVV.

This clone was seen more than once but under ten times. This chain connects TRBV6-5 to TRBJ1-5, with D tentatively TRBD1 (5 bases). V lost 7 bases and J 4 bases, leaving 11 bases between the germline ends. Per germline, CDR1 MNHEY and CDR2 SVGAGI. The CDR3 sequence is 13 residues long. CDR3 nucleotide sequence: TGTGCCAGCATGTTGCGGGGGAATCAGCCCCAGCATTTT. Encoded protein: CASMLRGNQPQHF.

The V and J genes are TRBV6-6 and TRBJ2-7, with D possibly being TRBD1 (6 bases). With 2 bases removed from V and 7 bases from J, the gap between germline ends came to 18 bases. CDR1 and CDR2 from the germline V gene are MNHNY and SVGAGI (reference sequence). CDR3 size: 15 residues. Written as DNA, the CDR3 is TGTGCCAGCAGTTACCCCCTGGCACAGGGCGGGGAGCAGTACTTC. Translated: CASSYPLAQGGEQYF.

The rearrangement links TRBV19 to TRBJ2-7, with D possibly TRBD2 on 6 matching bases. Germline V CDR1 and CDR2: LNHDA, SQIVND (reference sequence). The CDR3 runs to 13 residues. Trimming shortened V by 6 bases and J by 6 bases, and 15 bases separated the two germline ends. CDR3 residues: CASSPAGSLEQYF. The CDR3, as DNA: TGTGCCAGTAGCCCAGCGGGCTCCCTCGAGCAGTACTTC.

This clone was counted between two and nine times. This chain links TRBV6-1 with TRBJ1-1, with D unclear. This CDR3 comprises 14 residues. The ends were cut back, 5 bases at V and 4 bases at J, with 14 bases in the middle. Germline assignment: CDR1 MNHNS and CDR2 SASEGT. The chain's CDR3 is CASSLKVGLTEAFF. As DNA, the CDR3 is TGTGCCAGCAGTTTGAAAGTCGGTCTCACTGAAGCTTTCTTT.

CDR3 bases: TGTGCCAGCAGCGTTTCCCGGGAGGCCGGAAACACCATATATTTT. It is translated as CASSVSREAGNTIYF. The chain employs TRBV9 and TRBJ1-3; D not resolved. The CDR3 sequence is 15 residues long. Germline V gene lookup returns CDR1 SGDLS and CDR2 YYNGEE. V was shortened by 2 bases and J by 4 bases, with 13 bases between the two germline ends.

This chain connects TRBV5-6 to TRBJ2-5; 9 nucleotides align to TRBD2. Per germline, CDR1 SGHDT and CDR2 YYEEEE. The CDR3 has 15 residues. Trimming at V came to 4 bases and at J to 2 bases, leaving 6 bases not matched to a gene. The CDR3 nucleotides are TGTGCCAGCAGCCCCGTAGCGGGGGTACAAGAGACCCAGTACTTC. It is translated as CASSPVAGVQETQYF.

V usage is TRBV19 and J usage is TRBJ1-5, with TRBD1 identical over 7 bases. The CDR3 is made up of 14 amino acids. Germline V lookup: CDR1 LNHDA, CDR2 SQIVND (reference sequence). J was trimmed by 9 bases and V by 4 bases; bases with no gene match: 9. The CDR3 region has the DNA TGTGCCAGTAGTACCTCTCGACAGGGTACGCCCCAGCATTTT. This encodes CASSTSRQGTPQHF.

The chain couples TRBV6-1 to TRBJ2-7, with 10 bases identical to TRBD2. CDR1 and CDR2 (germline): MNHNS, SASEGT. This CDR3 has 14 residues. The junction had 9 bases not matched to a gene; V was cut back by 8 bases and J by 5 bases. CDR3 amino acids: CASLAGGLFHEQYF. The CDR3 region has the DNA TGTGCCAGCTTAGCGGGGGGCCTGTTTCACGAGCAGTACTTC.

The CDR3 region is CASSERVSGYTF. CDR3 nucleotides: TGTGCCAGCAGTGAACGGGTGTCGGGCTACACCTTC. This rearrangement joins TRBV6-1 to TRBJ1-2; unclear D gene. Germline CDR1 and CDR2: MNHNS and SASEGT. The CDR3 is made up of 12 amino acids. V was trimmed by 2 bases and J by 8 bases, leaving 9 bases between them.